This T cell receptor (beta chain) derives from a study of blood T cells in healthy people across ages. The second PCR ran about 6 to 11 cycles with a sample-barcoded 5' primer and J-beta primers. MiXCR, applied by TCRdb to the 5' RACE reads, yields one record per CDR3 protein. Here the sample spans roughly 1,800,000 distinct CDR3 sequences, about 50% being singletons. CDR1 is MNHEY and CDR2 is SMNVEV in the germline V gene (reference sequence). Trimming shortened V by 2 bases and J by 3 bases, and 17 bases separated the two germline ends. There are 16 residues in the CDR3. Sample: blood. The chain carries TRBV27 and TRBJ2-7; the D call may be TRBD1 or TRBD2 (5 bases each). This clonotype originated in a woman aged 40 to 55 in good health. DNA for the CDR3: TGTGCCAGCAGTTTAGGGGACCCGAGGTACCACTACGAGCAGTACTTC. It translates to CASSLGDPRYHYEQYF.